Here is one T cell receptor (beta chain) with its context. Its antigen remains unknown. This table comes from immunoSEQ multiplex PCR, and its TCRdb copy is limited to in-frame clones, with some not included. The sample lists 250,000 to 350,000 clones, 88% occurring once. These data originate in a study of cytomegalovirus exposure and HLA in healthy donors. General study points: According to a subsequent analysis, TCR clusters identified in the first cohort showed a tendency to co-occur across the 120 validation repertoires. Overall, some 160 TCR beta chains were annotated as cytomegalovirus-associated. Most TCR sequences were seen very rarely across donors, but some public TCRs occurred in many.

Donors came from a validation cohort of fewer than 150 subjects, distinct from the first 666-subject cohort. Trimming took 6 bases from V and 2 from J; bases not matched to a gene: 10. The CDR3 sequence is 15 residues long. CDR1 is MDHEN and CDR2 is SYDVKM in the germline V gene. This chain uses TRBV28 with TRBJ2-7; 7 nucleotides line up with TRBD1. Specimen: PBMCs. The receptor's source is a young woman in good health and CMV-seronegative. CDR3 bases: TGTGCCAGCAGCACAGACAGGGAAATGGCCTACGAGCAGTACTTC. Protein product: CASSTDREMAYEQYF.